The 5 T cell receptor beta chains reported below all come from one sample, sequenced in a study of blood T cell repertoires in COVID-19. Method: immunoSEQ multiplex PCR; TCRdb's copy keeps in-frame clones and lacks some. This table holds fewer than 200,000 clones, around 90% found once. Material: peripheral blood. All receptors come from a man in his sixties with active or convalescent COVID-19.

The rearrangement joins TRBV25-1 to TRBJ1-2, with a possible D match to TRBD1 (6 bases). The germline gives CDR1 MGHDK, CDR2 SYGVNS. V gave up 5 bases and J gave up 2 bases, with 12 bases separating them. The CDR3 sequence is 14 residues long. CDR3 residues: CASSIGTPNYGYTF. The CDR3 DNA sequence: TGTGCCAGCAGTATTGGGACACCCAACTATGGCTACACCTTC.

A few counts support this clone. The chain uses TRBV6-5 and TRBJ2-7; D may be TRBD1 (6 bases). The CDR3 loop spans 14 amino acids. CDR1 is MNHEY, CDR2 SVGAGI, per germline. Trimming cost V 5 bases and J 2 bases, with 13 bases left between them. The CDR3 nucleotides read TGTGCCAGCAGTCCACTAAGGACAGCCTACGAGCAGTACTTC. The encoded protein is CASSPLRTAYEQYF.

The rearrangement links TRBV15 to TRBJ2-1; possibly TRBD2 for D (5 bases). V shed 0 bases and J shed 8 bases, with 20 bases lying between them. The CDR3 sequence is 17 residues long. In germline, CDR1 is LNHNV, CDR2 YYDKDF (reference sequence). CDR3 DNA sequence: TGTGCCACCAGCAGAGATATTGGGAGTTTTGGCGTCGATGAGCAGTTCTTC. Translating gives CATSRDIGSFGVDEQFF.

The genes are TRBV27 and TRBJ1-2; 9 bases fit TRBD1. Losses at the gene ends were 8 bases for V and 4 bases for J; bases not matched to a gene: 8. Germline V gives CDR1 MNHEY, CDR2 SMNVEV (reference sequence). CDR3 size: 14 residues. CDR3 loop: CASRGTGNRYGYTF. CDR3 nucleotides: TGTGCCAGCCGAGGGACAGGGAACCGCTATGGCTACACCTTC.

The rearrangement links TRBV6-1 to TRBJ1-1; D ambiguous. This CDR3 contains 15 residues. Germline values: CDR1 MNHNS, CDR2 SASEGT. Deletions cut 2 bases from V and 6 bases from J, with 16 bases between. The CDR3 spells CASSESPARGSEAFF. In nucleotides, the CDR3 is TGTGCCAGCAGTGAAAGCCCGGCACGAGGGTCTGAAGCTTTCTTT.